Detailed here is one TCR beta chain. Its antigen is undetermined. 5'RACE template switching with UMIs generated TCR beta cDNA. TCRdb reprocessed the 5' RACE reads, keeping one entry per CDR3 protein, no DNA. The table for this sample gives 250,000 or so distinct CDR3 sequences. The CDR3 has 15 residues. This sample was taken from a study of T cells expressing NK-cell markers. On the study more broadly: It was from sorted CD3+CD56+NKG2C+, CD3+CD56+NKG2C- and CD3+CD56-NKG2C+ T cells that TCR beta repertoires came. Study-level points and caveats: In roughly six donors, dominant NKG2C+ clonotypes were roughly 1.0-7.5% of CD8+ T cells.

This TCR came from a woman aged 18 to 75 in good health. The sample comprised blood T cells: a sorted CD56 or NKG2C T cell subset, CD4+ or CD8+ T cells, or bulk PBMC T cells (not recorded which). The chain is built from TRBV12-3 or TRBV12-4 and TRBJ2-2; TCRdb returns TRBD2, unconfirmable since there is no DNA. The CDR3 sequence: CASSRTSGNTGELFF.